These T cell receptor beta chains were read from a single sample in a study of identical twins. TCRdb reprocessed the 5' RACE reads with MiXCR, giving one entry per CDR3 protein. Seen here are 200,000 to 250,000 distinct CDR3 sequences, roughly a tenth observed once, and the top ten hold 10%. Material: memory T cells sorted from blood. These receptors were obtained from a man aged 45-65 years in good health. The CDR3 runs from the conserved cysteine through the conserved F or W. The D gene is left open where the match is weak. Clone sizes are given selectively: once, few, many, or a class where the clone is expanded.

CDR3aa,CDR3nt,d_gene,v_gene,j_gene,abundance
CASSLGRHQETQYF,TGTGCCAGCAGCTTAGGAAGACACCAAGAGACCCAGTACTTC,NA,TRBV11-1,TRBJ2-5,few
CAWSPGLAGDKFF,TGTGCCTGGAGTCCCGGACTAGCGGGAGATAAGTTCTTC,TRBD2,TRBV30,TRBJ2-1,few
CSVDLSRQGGGYTF,TGCAGCGTTGACTTATCTCGACAGGGCGGGGGCTACACCTTC,TRBD1,TRBV29-1,TRBJ1-2,NA
CASSQDLSSGGDTQYF,TGCGCCAGCAGCCAAGATCTGTCGAGCGGGGGAGATACGCAGTATTTT,TRBD2,TRBV4-3,TRBJ2-3,many
CASSWDRVSYEQYF,TGTGCCAGCAGCTGGGACAGGGTCTCCTACGAGCAGTACTTC,TRBD1,TRBV7-8,TRBJ2-7,NA
CASSRTSGGFRDLNEQFF,TGCGCCAGCAGCCGGACTAGCGGGGGGTTCAGGGACCTCAATGAGCAGTTCTTC,TRBD2,TRBV4-3,TRBJ2-1,many
CASLGQGYGNQPQHF,TGTGCCAGCCTCGGACAGGGATATGGCAATCAGCCCCAGCATTTT,TRBD1,TRBV6-2/TRBV6-3,TRBJ1-5,NA
CASSRIAGNSGDTQYF,TGTGCCAGCAGCCGTATTGCGGGAAACTCGGGGGATACGCAGTATTTT,NA,TRBV7-3,TRBJ2-3,many
CASSQEQAGAYEKLFF,TGCGCCAGCAGCCAAGAACAAGCGGGGGCGTATGAAAAACTGTTTTTT,NA,TRBV4-1,TRBJ1-4,many
CASSIGTGSYNEQFF,TGTGCCAGTAGTATAGGCACAGGATCCTACAATGAGCAGTTCTTC,NA,TRBV19,TRBJ2-1,NA
CASTSWGGGETQYF,TGTGCCAGCACCTCGTGGGGGGGCGGAGAGACCCAGTACTTC,NA,TRBV7-2,TRBJ2-5,few
CASSFYVTDTQYF,TGTGCCAGCAGCTTTTATGTAACAGATACGCAGTATTTT,NA,TRBV11-1,TRBJ2-3,many
CASSLTGSYGYTF,TGTGCCAGCAGTTTAACAGGGAGCTATGGCTACACCTTC,NA,TRBV12-3/TRBV12-4,TRBJ1-2,many
CATSSTGSEAFF,TGTGCCACCAGCTCGACGGGGTCTGAAGCTTTCTTT,NA,TRBV24-1,TRBJ1-1,few
CASSTTQGYEQYF,TGCGCCAGCAGCACCACACAGGGATACGAGCAGTACTTC,NA,TRBV5-1,TRBJ2-7,NA
CASSEGLAGTQETQYF,TGTGCCAGCAGCGAGGGACTAGCGGGGACCCAAGAGACCCAGTACTTC,TRBD2,TRBV28,TRBJ2-5,NA
CASSPPRRLSYEQYF,TGTGCCAGCTCACCACCGCGCAGACTTTCCTACGAGCAGTACTTC,NA,TRBV18,TRBJ2-7,many
CASSQGSGGANGELFF,TGCGCCAGCAGCCAGGGTAGCGGGGGGGCCAACGGGGAGCTGTTTTTT,TRBD2,TRBV4-3,TRBJ2-2,few
CASRGAASYEQYF,TGTGCCAGCAGGGGGGCGGCCTCCTACGAGCAGTACTTC,NA,TRBV6-2/TRBV6-3,TRBJ2-7,few
CASSLGGRNAYGYTF,TGTGCCAGCAGCTTGGGGGGGCGGAACGCGTATGGCTACACCTTC,NA,TRBV5-5,TRBJ1-2,few
CSAGGTYGYTF,TGCAGTGCTGGGGGGACCTATGGCTACACCTTC,NA,TRBV20-1,TRBJ1-2,NA
CASETGLTYEQYF,TGTGCCAGCGAGACAGGCTTGACCTACGAGCAGTACTTC,NA,TRBV6-2/TRBV6-3,TRBJ2-7,many
CASSLQGKRTEAFF,TGTGCCAGCAGTCTACAGGGGAAAAGGACTGAAGCTTTCTTT,TRBD1,TRBV12-3/TRBV12-4,TRBJ1-1,many
CASSLEQRGGAEQFF,TGCGCCAGCAGCTTGGAGCAGCGGGGGGGCGCTGAGCAGTTCTTC,TRBD2,TRBV5-1,TRBJ2-1,few
CSARDRTGPLYGYTF,TGCAGTGCTAGAGATCGAACAGGACCTCTTTATGGCTACACCTTC,NA,TRBV20-1,TRBJ1-2,few
CASRRHRGTYEQYF,TGTGCCAGCAGACGGCACAGGGGAACCTACGAGCAGTACTTC,TRBD1,TRBV28,TRBJ2-7,many
CASRFRGNEQFF,TGTGCCAGCAGATTTCGGGGTAATGAGCAGTTCTTC,NA,TRBV28,TRBJ2-1,many
CASSTTTYEQYF,TGTGCCAGCAGCACGACTACCTACGAGCAGTACTTC,NA,TRBV3-1,TRBJ2-7,NA
CASSWSSGGAAKNIQYF,TGTGCCAGCAGCTGGAGCTCAGGGGGCGCGGCCAAAAACATTCAGTACTTC,TRBD1,TRBV7-2,TRBJ2-4,many
CASSPPFSTDTQYF,TGTGCCAGCAGCCCCCCGTTTAGCACAGATACGCAGTATTTT,NA,TRBV9,TRBJ2-3,many
CASSLGQGPEAFF,TGTGCCAGCAGCCTCGGACAGGGACCTGAAGCTTTCTTT,TRBD1,TRBV5-5,TRBJ1-1,NA
CASSLQGNRVGTEAFF,TGTGCCAGCAGTTTACAGGGCAATCGAGTGGGCACTGAAGCTTTCTTT,NA,TRBV27,TRBJ1-1,many
CASSFNTGELFF,TGTGCCAGCAGTTTTAACACCGGGGAGCTGTTTTTT,NA,TRBV12-3/TRBV12-4,TRBJ2-2,many
CASSPRLAGGPLEQFF,TGTGCCAGTAGTCCCAGATTAGCGGGGGGGCCTCTTGAGCAGTTCTTC,TRBD2,TRBV19,TRBJ2-1,few
CASSPTHQETQYF,TGTGCCAGCAGCCCGACACATCAAGAGACCCAGTACTTC,NA,TRBV7-7,TRBJ2-5,NA
CASSLTGTSNTEAFF,TGTGCCAGCAGCTTAACCGGGACATCGAACACTGAAGCTTTCTTT,NA,TRBV5-6,TRBJ1-1,NA
CASRRTGDNQPQHF,TGTGCCAGCAGAAGGACAGGGGACAATCAGCCCCAGCATTTT,TRBD1,TRBV6-2/TRBV6-3,TRBJ1-5,NA
CASSQEWGGGLGEKLFF,TGCGCCAGCAGCCAAGAATGGGGAGGGGGCCTAGGTGAAAAACTGTTTTTT,TRBD1,TRBV4-3,TRBJ1-4,few
CATSSLAGVPETQYF,TGTGCCACCAGCAGCCTTGCGGGAGTACCGGAGACCCAGTACTTC,TRBD2,TRBV15,TRBJ2-5,few
CSVGAGPRLETQYF,TGCAGCGTTGGGGCAGGGCCCCGACTGGAGACCCAGTACTTC,NA,TRBV29-1,TRBJ2-5,few
CASSQDNGNSYNSPLHF,TGCGCCAGCAGCCAAGACAACGGGAACTCCTATAATTCACCCCTCCACTTT,NA,TRBV4-1,TRBJ1-6,few
CSAISGRAYNEQFF,TGCAGTGCGATCAGCGGGAGGGCCTACAATGAGCAGTTCTTC,TRBD2,TRBV20-1,TRBJ2-1,NA
CASRGGLTEAFF,TGTGCCAGCAGGGGTGGGCTGACTGAAGCTTTCTTT,NA,TRBV6-5,TRBJ1-1,many
CASSLRGISTDTQYF,TGTGCCAGCAGCTTAAGGGGGATAAGCACAGATACGCAGTATTTT,NA,TRBV5-6,TRBJ2-3,NA
CASSSGTGVAEAFF,TGTGCCAGCAGTTCCGGGACAGGGGTTGCCGAAGCTTTCTTT,TRBD1,TRBV6-5,TRBJ1-1,many
CASSWTGDGRMNTEAFF,TGCGCCAGCAGCTGGACAGGGGATGGGAGGATGAACACTGAAGCTTTCTTT,TRBD1,TRBV5-1,TRBJ1-1,few
CASSGGQGGTEAFF,TGCGCCAGCAGCGGGGGACAGGGGGGAACTGAAGCTTTCTTT,TRBD1,TRBV5-1,TRBJ1-1,many
CASSQQGLLAADTQYF,TGTGCCAGCAGCCAACAGGGTTTATTAGCCGCAGATACGCAGTATTTT,NA,TRBV7-2,TRBJ2-3,many